The T cell receptor (beta chain) under discussion was sequenced for a study of monozygotic twins with inflammatory bowel disease. Whole-study findings and limits: Relative clonotype sharing with others was diminished in IBD patients versus healthy twins, particularly with disease activity. Using the inverse Simpson index, IBD patients had lower TCRbeta diversity than healthy co-twins.

UMIs incorporating a 6-nucleotide sample barcode were appended by means of template switching. Two nested PCRs, of roughly 17 and 9 cycles, processed TCRalpha and TCRbeta cDNA. TCRdb re-called the 5' RACE reads and catalogs CDR3 proteins one per entry, DNA excluded. The record lists just over 300,000 distinct CDR3 sequences, of which the ten most abundant hold approximately 5.4%. With respect to this clonotype: Antigen: not known.

The CDR3 covers 14 residues. Germline assignment: CDR1 MDHEN and CDR2 SYDVKM. V usage is TRBV28 and J usage is TRBJ2-1; TCRdb selects TRBD2, and the lack of DNA leaves this call unchecked. This receptor was identified in a human donor with ulcerative colitis or Crohn's disease, or a healthy co-twin of an affected twin (not recorded which). The sequenced sample consisted of blood. CDR3 sequence reads: CASGPSVSYNEQFF.